This TCR beta chain came from a study of blood T cell repertoires in COVID-19. Study-level information: PBMCs, B-cell-depleted T cells, or T cells were the source of the cDNA or gDNA that made up the material.

Produced via immunoSEQ multiplex PCR; TCRdb's table is partial and in-frame only. The sample records some 97,000 clones, around nine tenths being singletons. This CDR3 contains 14 residues. V was trimmed by 3 bases and J by 0 bases, leaving 6 bases between them. Germline loops: CDR1 WSHSY, CDR2 SAAADI. Sequenced input: peripheral blood. The origin of this receptor is a man aged 45 to 65 with acute or convalescent COVID-19. The chain is built from TRBV10-2 and TRBJ1-3; D gene unclear. Here the CDR3 DNA reads TGCGCCAGCAGTGACAGAACCTCTGGAAACACCATATATTTT. Amino acids: CASSDRTSGNTIYF.